Shown below are 17 T cell receptor beta chains from a single sample sequenced in a study of cytomegalovirus exposure and HLA in healthy donors. Primers for the PCR totalled 60 Vbeta and 13 Jbeta. The data were produced by immunoSEQ multiplex PCR, yet TCRdb's version contains in-frame clones alone and is incomplete. The repertoire consists of fewer than 200,000 clones, with 80% to 90% occurring once and the leading ten covering about 0.82%. Sequencing was performed on PBMCs. These receptors were taken from a woman aged 18-30 years in good health and CMV-seronegative.

The V gene is TRBV4-3, the J gene TRBJ2-1; 7 bases line up with TRBD1. Germline CDR1 reads LGHNA; CDR2 reads YSLEER. The trim removed 0 bases at V and 8 bases at J, leaving 7 bases unmatched. CDR3 length: 15 amino acids. This CDR3 reads CASSQDRGPNDEQFF. The CDR3 DNA follows: TGCGCCAGCAGCCAAGATAGGGGGCCGAACGATGAGCAGTTCTTC.

This clone was seen only once. This chain links TRBV11-3 with TRBJ2-7; TRBD1 matches 8 bases. Per germline, CDR1 SGHNT and CDR2 YENEEA. This CDR3 has 14 amino acids. J gave up 7 bases and V 3 bases, and 8 bases lay outside the gene matches. The CDR3 is CASSFGQGGMEQYF. DNA of the CDR3: TGTGCCAGCAGCTTCGGACAGGGAGGCATGGAGCAGTACTTC.

V is TRBV6-5 and J is TRBJ2-2; TRBD1 matches at 7 bases. Germline V gene data show CDR1 as MNHEY and CDR2 as SVGAGI. The CDR3 is 15 amino acids. The J segment lost 0 bases and the V segment lost 6 bases, leaving 4 bases of the junction unmatched. The CDR3 DNA follows: TGTGCCAGCAGGGGACAGAACGCGAACACCGGGGAGCTGTTTTTT. It translates to CASRGQNANTGELFF.

The V call is TRBV23-1, the J call TRBJ1-5, with D perhaps TRBD1 (5 bases). TRBV23-1 qualifies as an ORF whose function is uncertain. The CDR3 is 19 residues long. The V end was cut by 2 bases, the J end by 1 base, with 21 bases between. CDR3 DNA sequence: TGCGCCAGCAGTCAACGGAGGAGGAGGGGCCGGGAGAGCAATCAGCCCCAGCATTTT. It specifies CASSQRRRRGRESNQPQHF.

Turning to this clone: Compared with germline, one end of the junction differs, possibly owing to a read error. The V and J genes are TRBV7-7 and TRBJ2-5, with TRBD2 matching 7 bases. The CDR3 has 16 residues. Germline assignment: CDR1 SSHAT and CDR2 FNYEAQ (reference sequence). The CDR3 here is CASSLEGVGGPETQYF. The CDR3 DNA reads TGTGCTAGCAGCTTAGAAGGTGTGGGAGGGCCAGAGACCCAGTACTTC.

The chain couples TRBV6-1 to TRBJ2-5; 7 bases align to TRBD2. The DNA matches TRBJ2-7 better at its end, which makes the J call doubtful. Germline CDR1 reads MNHNS; CDR2 reads SASEGT. The CDR3 loop spans 14 amino acids. CDR3 nucleotide sequence: TGTGCCAGCTTAATCGGGAGGAGCTCCTACGAGCAGTACTTC. It specifies CASLIGRSSYEQYF.

The CDR3 DNA follows: TGTGCCAGCAGCTTTGGGGCTCTAGCGGGAGGGCGAGAGACCCAGTACTTC. Amino acid sequence: CASSFGALAGGRETQYF. The chain combines TRBV7-2 with TRBJ2-5; 12 nucleotides align to TRBD2. Germline V gene data show CDR1 as SGHTA and CDR2 as FQGNSA. The V segment lost 3 bases and the J segment 4 bases; nucleotides outside the gene matches: 9. This CDR3 region has 17 residues.

CDR3 nucleotide sequence: TGTGCCAGCAGCTTATACGGGGGAGGCTATGGCTACACCTTC. Its translation: CASSLYGGGYGYTF. The chain is built from TRBV7-6 and TRBJ1-2; TRBD1 is a possible D gene (5 bases). CDR3 length: 14 residues. The V end was cut by 2 bases, the J end by 4 bases, with 11 bases between. Germline-derived CDR1 and CDR2 are SGHVS and FNYEAQ.

The V gene is TRBV5-1, the J gene TRBJ2-3, with 7 bases lining up with TRBD2. The CDR3 consists of 17 residues. V lost 7 bases and J lost 0; bases outside the gene matches: 14. Germline CDR1 reads SGHRS; CDR2 reads YFSETQ. CDR3 loop: CASRNLRASGSTDTQYF. CDR3 nucleotide sequence: TGCGCCAGCCGCAACCTTCGGGCTAGCGGCAGCACAGATACGCAGTATTTT.

The chain is built from TRBV7-9 and TRBJ2-1; D may be TRBD2 (5 bases). With 1 base removed from V and 0 bases from J, the gap between germline ends came to 16 bases. This CDR3 spans 18 amino acids. In germline, CDR1 is SEHNR, CDR2 FQNEAQ (reference sequence). The DNA for the CDR3 is TGTGCCAGCAGCTTAGGGCTAACTAGAACGGCCTCCTACAATGAGCAGTTCTTC. Translating gives CASSLGLTRTASYNEQFF.

The genes are TRBV28 and TRBJ1-5, with 7 bases identical to TRBD1. The V segment lost 6 bases and the J segment 9 bases; nucleotides outside the gene matches: 5. The CDR3 totals 12 residues. Germline loops: CDR1 MDHEN, CDR2 SYDVKM. The CDR3 loop is CASRTGQSPQHF. CDR3 sequence (DNA): TGTGCCAGCAGGACGGGACAGTCGCCCCAGCATTTT. Supplemented by reference TRBV28 and TRBJ1-5, the full variable domain reads DVKVTQSSRYLVKRTGEKVFLECVQDMDHENMFWYRQDPGLGLRLIYFSYDVKMKEKGDIPEGYSVSREKKERFSLILESASTNQTSMYLCASRTGQSPQHFGDGTRLSIL.

V and J are TRBV5-6 and TRBJ2-7, with D perhaps TRBD2 (6 bases). V was pared by 4 bases and J by 2 bases, with 16 bases between. CDR3 size: 15 residues. Germline V gene sequence: CDR1 SGHDT, CDR2 YYEEEE. CDR3 nucleotides: TGTGCCAGCAGCCTGGGGCTGGGACTTACCTACGAGCAGTACTTC. Translation: CASSLGLGLTYEQYF.

The chain combines TRBV14 with TRBJ1-2; D not resolved. Germline V gene data show CDR1 as SGHDN and CDR2 as FVKESK. The CDR3 runs to 15 residues. Trimming cost V 0 bases and J 4 bases, with 12 bases left between them. CDR3 in amino acids: CASSQEITAGYGYTF. The CDR3 DNA reads as TGTGCCAGCAGCCAAGAGATCACGGCGGGCTATGGCTACACCTTC.

The rearrangement links TRBV27 to TRBJ2-7; D call uncertain. Germline V gene lookup returns CDR1 MNHEY and CDR2 SMNVEV (reference sequence). V lost 3 bases, J lost 0 bases, and 12 bases lay in between. The CDR3 length is 15 residues. CDR3 nucleotide sequence: TGTGCCAGCAGTTTCCTCCCTAGTGGCTCCTACGAGCAGTACTTC. Translating it yields CASSFLPSGSYEQYF.

This clone was observed a handful of times. This chain joins TRBV19 and TRBJ2-1; a possible D gene is TRBD2 (6 bases). Trimming stripped 4 bases from V and 2 bases from J, with 12 bases between. Germline assignment: CDR1 LNHDA and CDR2 SQIVND (reference sequence). The CDR3 loop spans 15 amino acids. DNA of the CDR3: TGTGCCAGTAGTAGAGGAGGCGGGACCTACAATGAGCAGTTCTTC. Its protein product is CASSRGGGTYNEQFF.

CDR3 loop: CASSSTPKPKGLAGVKTYEQYF. The CDR3 coding sequence is TGTGCCAGCTCATCTACTCCGAAGCCTAAGGGACTAGCGGGAGTGAAGACCTACGAGCAGTACTTC. This rearrangement joins TRBV18 to TRBJ2-7, with 14 bases fitting TRBD2. CDR3 size: 22 residues. The junction had 23 bases not matched to a gene; V was cut back by 5 bases and J by 2 bases. Germline CDR1 reads KGHSH; CDR2 reads LQKENI.

This clone showed up just a few times. The CDR3 DNA is TGCGCCAGCAGCCAAGCGGAGGGACGTTTATACAATGAGCAGTTCTTC. Protein sequence: CASSQAEGRLYNEQFF. V is TRBV4-1 and J is TRBJ2-1; weak D call: TRBD2 (6 bases). The germline V gene has CDR1 MGHRA and CDR2 YSYEKL. V was clipped by 1 base and J by 4 bases, with 14 bases between them. This CDR3 is built from 16 residues.